This T cell receptor (beta chain) derives from a study of lymphopenia after photon versus proton radiotherapy. Germline lookup yields CDR1 MDHEN and CDR2 SYDVKM. The CDR3 is 14 residues long. The V and J ends lost 3 bases and 2 bases respectively, with 9 bases between them. Details on this clone: Its antigen is undetermined.

Clones were read by immunoSEQ multiplex PCR, and TCRdb kept only the in-frame ones, dropping some. The sample yields 35,000 to 40,000 clones, approximately 81% seen once. Study-wide points: Post-nadir TCR diversity decline inversely tracked overall survival among those who died.

The chain uses TRBV28 and TRBJ2-3; no reliable D call. This receptor was taken from a man aged 45-60 years with gastric cancer. Source: peripheral blood, taken from a patient treated with photon-based radiotherapy. The CDR3: CASSFSPLTDTQYF. Here the CDR3 DNA reads TGTGCCAGCAGTTTTTCACCCCTCACAGATACGCAGTATTTT.